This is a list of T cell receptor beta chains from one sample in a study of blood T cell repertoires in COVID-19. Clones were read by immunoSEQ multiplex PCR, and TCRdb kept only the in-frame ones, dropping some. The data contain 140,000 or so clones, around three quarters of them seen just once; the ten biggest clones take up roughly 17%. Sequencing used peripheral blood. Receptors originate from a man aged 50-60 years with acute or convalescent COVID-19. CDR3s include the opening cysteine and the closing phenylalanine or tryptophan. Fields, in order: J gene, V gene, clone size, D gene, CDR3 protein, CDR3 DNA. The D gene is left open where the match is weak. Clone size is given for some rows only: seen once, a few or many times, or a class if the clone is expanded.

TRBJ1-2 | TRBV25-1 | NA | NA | CASSEPGQNYGYTF | TGTGCCAGCAGTGAACCCGGACAGAACTATGGCTACACCTTC
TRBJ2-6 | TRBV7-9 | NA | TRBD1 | CASSRDRGNSGANVLTF | TGTGCCAGCAGTCGGGACAGGGGGAACTCTGGGGCCAACGTCCTGACTTTC
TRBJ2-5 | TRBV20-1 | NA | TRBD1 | CSASGSPGQRQETQYF | TGCAGTGCTAGTGGGTCTCCGGGACAGCGTCAAGAGACCCAGTACTTC
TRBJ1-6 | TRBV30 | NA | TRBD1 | CAWSRGDRPQPPLHF | TGTGCCTGGAGTCGTGGGGACAGACCACAGCCACCCCTCCACTTT
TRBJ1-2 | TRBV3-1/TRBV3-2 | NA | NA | CASSGGGYTF | TGTGCCAGCAGTGGGGGCGGCTACACCTTC
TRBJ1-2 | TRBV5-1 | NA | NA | CASSLTSGASDGYTF | TGCGCCAGCAGCTTGACCTCAGGGGCCTCGGATGGCTACACCTTC
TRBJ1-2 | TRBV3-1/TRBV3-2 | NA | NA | CASSQSETRANYGYTF | TGTGCCAGCAGCCAATCCGAGACGAGGGCTAACTATGGCTACACCTTC
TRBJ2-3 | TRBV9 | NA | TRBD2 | CASSVGGTKDTQYF | TGTGCCAGCAGCGTAGGAGGGACTAAGGATACGCAGTATTTT
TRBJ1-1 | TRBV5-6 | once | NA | CASSLELNTEAFF | TGTGCCAGCAGCTTGGAGCTGAACACTGAAGCTTTCTTT
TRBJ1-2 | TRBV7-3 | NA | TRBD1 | CASSLSTGGTVPNGYTF | TGTGCCAGCAGCTTAAGTACGGGGGGGACAGTTCCAAATGGCTACACCTTC
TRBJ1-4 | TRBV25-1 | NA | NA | CASRDTATNEKLFF | TGTGCCAGCAGGGACACTGCAACTAATGAAAAACTGTTTTTT
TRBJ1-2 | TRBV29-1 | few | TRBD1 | CSVEERRDRGNYGYTF | TGCAGCGTTGAAGAGAGGAGAGACAGGGGAAACTATGGCTACACCTTC
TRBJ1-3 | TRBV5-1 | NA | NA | CASSSSGQPTGNTIYF | TGCGCCAGCAGCTCGAGTGGGCAGCCTACTGGAAACACCATATATTTT
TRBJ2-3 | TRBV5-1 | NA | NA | CASSGLTVRGTDTQYF | TGCGCCAGCAGCGGATTAACTGTGAGGGGCACAGATACGCAGTATTTT
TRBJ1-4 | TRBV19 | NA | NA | CASSNRATNEKLFF | TGTGCCAGTAGTAACAGGGCAACTAATGAAAAACTGTTTTTT
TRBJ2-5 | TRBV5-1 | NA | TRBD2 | CASSLVASGKETQYF | TGCGCCAGCAGCTTGGTGGCTAGCGGAAAAGAGACCCAGTACTTC
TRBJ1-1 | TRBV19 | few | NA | CASSITPGKNTEAFF | TGTGCCAGTAGTATAACCCCCGGGAAGAACACTGAAGCTTTCTTT
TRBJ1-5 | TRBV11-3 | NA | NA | CASSLKRGFSNQPQHF | TGTGCCAGCAGCTTAAAGAGGGGGTTTAGCAATCAGCCCCAGCATTTT
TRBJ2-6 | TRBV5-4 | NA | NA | CASSPGQRPRDGANVLTF | TGTGCCAGCAGCCCCGGACAGCGGCCTAGGGATGGGGCCAACGTCCTGACTTTC
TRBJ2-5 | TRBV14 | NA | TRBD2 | CASSHRTGLAGGHETQYF | TGTGCCAGCAGCCACCGAACCGGACTAGCGGGGGGACACGAGACCCAGTACTTC
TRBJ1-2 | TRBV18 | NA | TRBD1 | CASSHRTGGDGYTF | TGTGCCAGCTCACATCGGACAGGGGGCGATGGCTACACCTTC
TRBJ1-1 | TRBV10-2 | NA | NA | CASSEVRNTEAFF | TGCGCCAGCAGTGAGGTTCGGAACACTGAAGCTTTCTTT
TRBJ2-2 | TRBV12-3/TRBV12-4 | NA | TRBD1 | CASSSDRAGELFF | TGTGCCAGCAGTTCCGACAGGGCCGGGGAGCTGTTTTTT
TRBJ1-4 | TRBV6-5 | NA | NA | CASSLQVANEKLFF | TGTGCCAGCAGTCTACAGGTGGCTAATGAAAAACTGTTTTTT
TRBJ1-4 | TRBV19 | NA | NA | CASSEGWGNEKLFF | TGTGCCAGTAGTGAGGGCTGGGGAAATGAAAAACTGTTTTTT
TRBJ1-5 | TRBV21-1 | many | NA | CASSKPKGDQPQHF | TGTGCCAGCAGCAAACCGAAAGGGGATCAGCCCCAGCATTTT
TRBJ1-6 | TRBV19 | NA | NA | CASQRGSTNSPLHF | TGTGCCTCCCAGCGGGGCAGCACCAATTCACCCCTCCACTTT
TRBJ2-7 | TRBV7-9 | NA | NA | CASSLGTVREQYF | TGTGCCAGCAGCTTAGGCACAGTCCGCGAGCAGTACTTC
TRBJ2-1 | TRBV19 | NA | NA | CASSPGISGNEQFF | TGTGCCAGTAGTCCTGGGATCTCGGGGAATGAGCAGTTCTTC
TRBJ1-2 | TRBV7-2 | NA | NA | CASTLMDTSSYGYTF | TGTGCCAGCACCTTAATGGACACAAGTAGCTATGGCTACACCTTC
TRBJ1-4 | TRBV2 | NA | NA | CASSESGGSNEKLFF | TGTGCCAGCAGTGAATCGGGGGGCTCTAATGAAAAACTGTTTTTT
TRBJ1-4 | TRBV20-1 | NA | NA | CSASSHNEKLFF | TGCAGTGCTAGTAGCCATAATGAAAAACTGTTTTTT
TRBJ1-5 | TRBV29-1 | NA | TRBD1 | CSVEDPTNRGGYSNQPQHF | TGCAGCGTTGAAGATCCCACCAACAGGGGGGGATATAGCAATCAGCCCCAGCATTTT
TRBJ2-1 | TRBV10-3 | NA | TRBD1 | CATGQGSGEQFF | TGTGCCACCGGACAGGGTTCGGGTGAGCAGTTCTTC
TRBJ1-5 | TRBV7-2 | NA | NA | CASSFDGGNQPQHF | TGTGCCAGCAGCTTCGATGGCGGGAATCAGCCCCAGCATTTT
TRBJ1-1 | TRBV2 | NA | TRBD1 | CASSPSGQGNTEAFF | TGTGCCAGCAGTCCTAGCGGACAGGGGAACACTGAAGCTTTCTTT
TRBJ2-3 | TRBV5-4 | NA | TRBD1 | CASSPFGTGRTDTQYF | TGTGCCAGCAGCCCGTTCGGGACAGGGAGGACAGATACGCAGTATTTT
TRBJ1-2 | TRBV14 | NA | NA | CASSQGALGYTF | TGTGCCAGCAGCCAAGGGGCCTTAGGCTACACCTTC
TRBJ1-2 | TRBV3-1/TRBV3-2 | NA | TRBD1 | CASSLGAWPGQVSGYTF | TGTGCCAGCAGCCTGGGAGCGTGGCCGGGACAGGTCTCAGGCTACACCTTC
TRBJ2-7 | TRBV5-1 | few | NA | CASSPVDNTGSGEQYF | TGCGCCAGCAGCCCCGTAGACAATACAGGGTCCGGGGAGCAGTACTTC